This TCR beta chain derives from a study of cytomegalovirus exposure and HLA in healthy donors. Findings and limits, study-wide: An ancestry cluster, one associated with Asian ancestry, reportedly showed fewer N-insertions than the approximately 670-donor mean in a later analysis.

This clone occurred a few times. Its matching antigen is unknown. The PCR made use of 60 Vbeta and 13 Jbeta primers. Measured with immunoSEQ multiplex PCR; TCRdb has only the in-frame clones, and not every one. The data show approximately 170,000 clones, around 78% seen once. The origin of this receptor is a middle-aged man in good health and CMV-seronegative. Sequencing used PBMCs.

The CDR3 nucleotides read TGTGCCAGCAGCCTAGGTCATGCGACACTCACAGATACGCAGTATTTT. It is translated as CASSLGHATLTDTQYF. The genes are TRBV7-6 and TRBJ2-3; D unclear. Germline V gene data show CDR1 as SGHVS and CDR2 as FNYEAQ. V was cut by 5 bases and J by 2 bases, with 17 bases left in between. The CDR3 runs to 16 residues.